This entry features one TCR beta chain sequence. Its antigen is unknown. Per-base qualities were not stored, and no clone one base away is much larger. To purify naive CD4+ T cells, the Miltenyi Naive CD4+ T Cell Isolation kit was used, and CD25 microbeads served to deplete Tregs. Tregs, naive and memory CD4+ T cells from tumor, blood and ipsilateral draining lymph nodes of five breast cancer patients underwent full-length TCR alpha and beta sequencing. Ficoll density gradient centrifugation was used to isolate mononuclear cells from lymph nodes or from 50 to 60 ml of peripheral blood. A purity exceeding 90% was confirmed by FACS for the sorted cell populations. The sample originates from a study (dated by TCRdb to between 2014 and 2017). The study in broad terms: The study set out to test whether tumor-infiltrating Tregs in breast cancer get recruited from blood Tregs or are instead converted in situ from other CD4+ T cell subsets. General conclusions and limits of the study: Rather than covering whole repertoires, validation in the larger cohort was restricted to a single TCR beta V-J rearrangement. The greatest overlap of tumor-infiltrating Treg TCR alpha and beta sequences was with tumor naive CD4+ T cells, followed next by blood naive CD4+ T cells. The TCR gene usage of tumor memory CD4+ T cells clustered together with blood and lymph node memory CD4+ cells and with lymph node naive CD4+ cells.

Full-length TCR variable regions were amplified by 5' RACE PCR with constant-region reverse primers, followed by semi-nested PCR with Nested Universal Primer A. Using the ReliaPrep RNA Cell Miniprep System, total RNA was extracted, and the SMARTer RACE 5'/3' Kit was then used to reverse transcribe the RNA into 5'RACE-ready cDNA. Multiplex adaptors were used to barcode the full-length TCR alpha and beta libraries, which were then sequenced on an Illumina MiSeq. The study's own analysis went as follows. Sequencing data were pooled across the five patients for each of nine subset-tissue groups and compared by unsupervised clustering of TCR gene usage. Repertoire similarity was calculated with the Morisita-Horn index, weighting shared sequences by their contribution to each repertoire. In TCRdb, the public reads were trimmed at Q25 with fastp and aligned with MiXCR, with productive beta chains retained. Every CDR3 protein is listed once, alongside the most common genes and DNA of its rows. The V and J calls come from TCRdb's annotation, not from the publication. The sample contains roughly 54,000 distinct CDR3 sequences, 15% to 20% of them found a single time. The top ten clones comprise under 2.5% of the sample.

The CDR3 has 16 amino acids, counting the end cysteine and phenylalanine. Only the CDR3 DNA stays, 48 bases, in frame from base 1. For CDR1 and CDR2, the germline V gene (reference sequence) lists SGHNT and YYREEE. Clipping removes 6 bases from V and 3 bases from J, with 12 as the unmatched junction base count. The sequence was collected from a female donor with breast cancer. This chain joins TRBV5-4 to TRBJ2-7; 10 bases in the junction line up with TRBD2. The sample was naive CD4+ T cells sorted from blood. The cell subset or site label, as the study defines it: naive CD4+ T cells, CD4+CD45RA+CD25-. The nucleotides read TGTGCCAGCAACAATCTAGTAGCGGGAGGCAACTACGAGCAGTACTTC. Its product reads: CASNNLVAGGNYEQYF.